This T cell receptor beta chain is from a study of T cells in Graves' hyperthyroidism and ophthalmopathy. When ophthalmopathy did not progress within 18 months, Graves' hyperthyroidism was considered stable. Patients aged 18 to 65 with hyperthyroidism were newly diagnosed, with duration under 2 months. Amplified regions were TCR beta CDR3 sequences from RNA transcripts. Carried out on the TCR CDR3, a first-round RT-PCR used the HTBI primer set. TCRdb fed the multiplex PCR reads into MiXCR, producing one record per CDR3 protein. Counted here are about 710,000 distinct CDR3 sequences, 15% to 20% occurring once; the ten biggest clones make up around 7.7%. The CDR3 has 13 residues. V was clipped by 7 bases and J by 6 bases, with 15 bases between them. Looked up from germline, CDR1 is MNHNS and CDR2 is SASEGT.

The clonotype comes from a man between 18 and 35 years old with Graves' hyperthyroidism. This rearrangement joins TRBV6-1 to TRBJ1-2; weak D call: TRBD1 (5 bases). Sequences were obtained from blood. This CDR3 reads CASIQTLGDGYTF. The CDR3 DNA follows: TGTGCCAGCATCCAAACCCTGGGGGATGGCTACACCTTC.